This T cell receptor beta chain was found in a study of shared clonotypes between healthy human individuals. Study-level information: Each donor contributed plates that comprised three CD4 naive, three CD4 memory, two CD8 naive and one CD8 memory.

Using immunoSEQ multiplex PCR, the repertoire was profiled, and TCRdb retains in-frame clones only, with some absent. This sample has about 1,500,000 clones, with roughly 96% found just once. This clone appeared once. V was shortened by 1 base and J by 6 bases, with 12 bases between the two germline ends. The CDR3 totals 14 residues. CDR1 is SGDLS, CDR2 YYNGEE, per germline. This chain links TRBV9 with TRBJ2-3; possibly TRBD2 for D (5 bases). The TCR originated in a man aged 30-40 years in good health. Sequenced: naive CD4+ T cells sorted from blood. Subset noted: CD45RA+ positively selected. The CDR3 DNA is TGTGCCAGCAGCGTACAATCGGGGTCGGATACGCAGTATTTT. Protein sequence: CASSVQSGSDTQYF.